Following are 11 T cell receptor beta chains from one sample sequenced in a study of graft-versus-host responses after intestinal transplantation. Here immunoSEQ multiplex PCR was the method, and the copy in TCRdb shows in-frame clones only, minus some. Of 9,700 or so clones listed, 78% are singletons. Graft-derived tissue was subjected to processing to liberate intraepithelial and lamina propria lymphocytes. This specimen consisted of ileum tissue, obtained less than 550 days after intestinal transplant. Receptors were obtained from a human patient who received an intestinal transplant, so some T cells may come from the graft donor.

The V call is TRBV28, the J call TRBJ1-1; D is uncertain. The V gene's germline CDR1 is MDHEN and CDR2 SYDVKM. Between the trimmed V and J ends, which lost 5 bases and 8 bases, there was a span of 9 bases. There are 11 residues in the CDR3. The CDR3 sequence is CASSVRLEAFF. CDR3 nucleotide sequence: TGTGCCAGCAGTGTACGTCTAGAAGCTTTCTTT.

This clone has just a few counts. The chain combines TRBV5-4 with TRBJ1-3; 7 nucleotides line up with TRBD1. This CDR3 contains 14 residues. The germline gives CDR1 SGHNT, CDR2 YYREEE (reference sequence). The junction had 5 bases not matched to a gene; V was cut back by 4 bases and J by 4 bases. The CDR3 DNA follows: TGTGCCAGCAGCACTAGGGGGCTCGGAAACACCATATATTTT. As protein: CASSTRGLGNTIYF.

This clone was recorded only once. In nucleotides, the CDR3 is TGTGCCAGCAGCTTGGACTTACAGAAGAACACTGAAGCTTTCTTT. It is translated as CASSLDLQKNTEAFF. The gene calls are TRBV5-4 and TRBJ1-1; D not certain. CDR1 SGHNT and CDR2 YYREEE come from the germline V gene (reference sequence). V lost 0 bases and J 1 base, leaving 10 bases between the germline ends. The CDR3 is 15 amino acids. The complete variable domain, with remaining parts taken from reference TRBV5-4 and TRBJ1-1, reads ETGVTQSPTHLIKTRGQQVTLRCSSQSGHNTVSWYQQALGQGPQFIFQYYREEENGRGNFPPRFSGLQFPNYSSELNVNALELDDSALYLCASSLDLQKNTEAFFGQGTRLTVV.

The chain is built from TRBV9 and TRBJ2-1; a weak D match, TRBD1 (5 bases). This CDR3 has 16 residues. Germline CDR1 reads SGDLS; CDR2 reads YYNGEE. Between the trimmed V and J ends, which lost 0 bases and 4 bases, there was a span of 14 bases. The CDR3 DNA is TGTGCCAGCAGCGTAGCTGGGGCCACACAGTACAATGAGCAGTTCTTC. This encodes CASSVAGATQYNEQFF. Full variable domain (outside the CDR3, taken from reference TRBV9 and TRBJ2-1): DSGVTQTPKHLITATGQRVTLRCSPRSGDLSVYWYQQSLDQGLQFLIQYYNGEERAKGNILERFSAQQFPDLHSELNLSSLELGDSALYFCASSVAGATQYNEQFFGPGTRLTVL.

The J gene is TRBJ1-2, the V gene TRBV18, with 8 bases lining up with TRBD1. V trimming: 0 bases; J trimming: 4 bases; junction bases outside the gene matches: 7. This CDR3 spans 16 amino acids. Germline-derived CDR1 and CDR2 are KGHSH and LQKENI. CDR3 in DNA: TGTGCCAGCTCACCACCGAAGGCAGGGGGCGTCTATGGCTACACCTTC. Translating gives CASSPPKAGGVYGYTF.

V usage is TRBV29-1 and J usage is TRBJ1-1, with D perhaps matching TRBD1 (5 bases). The length of the CDR3 is 15 residues. From germline, CDR1 is SQVTM and CDR2 ANQGSEA. With 0 bases removed from V and 4 bases from J, the gap between germline ends came to 15 bases. The CDR3 loop is CSVEDHRGRGTEAFF. The CDR3 DNA follows: TGCAGCGTTGAAGATCATAGGGGACGGGGCACTGAAGCTTTCTTT.

In this sample, this clone turned up a few times. The chain has TRBV27 and TRBJ2-2, with TRBD1 matching over 8 bases. Germline V gene sequence: CDR1 MNHEY, CDR2 SMNVEV (reference sequence). V gave up 3 bases and J gave up 6 bases; unmatched junction bases: 3. The CDR3 covers 14 residues. The CDR3 sequence: CASSFDRGPGELFF. The CDR3 nucleotides read TGTGCCAGCAGTTTCGACAGGGGACCCGGGGAGCTGTTTTTT.

A remark on this clone: The junction differs from germline at one of its ends, possibly a read error. J is TRBJ2-1 and V is TRBV14; a weak D match, TRBD2 (6 bases). Germline V gene data show CDR1 as SGHDN and CDR2 as FVKESK. This CDR3 has 13 residues. The chain's CDR3 is CASSRITSYEQLF. DNA of the CDR3: TGTGCCAGCAGCCGCATAACTAGCTATGAGCAGCTCTTC.

The J gene is TRBJ2-2, the V gene TRBV14; TRBD2 aligns across 7 bases. V was pared by 2 bases and J by 4 bases, with 10 bases of the junction left unmatched. The CDR3 totals 17 residues. Germline values: CDR1 SGHDN, CDR2 FVKESK. The CDR3 DNA sequence: TGTGCCAGCAGCCAACGTTCCGGGACTATCATCACCGGGGAGCTGTTTTTT. Translated, it gives CASSQRSGTIITGELFF.

This chain connects TRBV25-1 to TRBJ2-7; D unclear. This CDR3 spans 14 amino acids. The germline V gene encodes CDR1 MGHDK and CDR2 SYGVNS. Trimming shortened V by 1 base and J by 1 base, and 8 bases separated the two germline ends. CDR3 DNA sequence: TGTGCCAGCAGTGAATGGTGCTGTTCCTACGAGCAGTACTTC. Its translation: CASSEWCCSYEQYF.

This chain uses TRBV21-1 with TRBJ2-7; the table assigns TRBD2, which was not confirmed against the DNA. TRBV21-1 corresponds to a pseudogene. The CDR3 is 16 residues long. The CDR3 DNA follows: TGTGCCAGCAGTCACAGTCCTCTAGCGGGAGTTGGCGAGCAGTACTTC. Translated: CASSHSPLAGVGEQYF.